This record covers a single T cell receptor (beta chain). Trimming left V 2 bases short and J 3 bases short, with 5 bases between. This CDR3 has 13 residues. Germline values: CDR1 MGHRA, CDR2 YSYEKL. The data stem from a study of tumor and adjacent non-tumor tissue in lung cancer. Study information: Histology: about twelve adenocarcinoma, a couple of squamous cell carcinoma, 1 small cell lung cancer.

No cell sorting was done before RNA was extracted from the tissue. TCRbeta libraries were built with three rounds of nested PCR, modified from ARM-PCR. TCRdb analysed the multiplex PCR reads with MiXCR anew, one entry per CDR3 protein. Of over 110,000 distinct CDR3 sequences listed, approximately 70% are singletons. The clonotype was recovered from a man in his 60s with small cell lung cancer. V usage is TRBV4-1 and J usage is TRBJ1-3; D gene uncertain. Sequencing was carried out using lung tumor tissue. DNA for the CDR3: TGCGCCAGCAGCCAAACTAGTGGAAACACCATATATTTT. It yields the protein CASSQTSGNTIYF.